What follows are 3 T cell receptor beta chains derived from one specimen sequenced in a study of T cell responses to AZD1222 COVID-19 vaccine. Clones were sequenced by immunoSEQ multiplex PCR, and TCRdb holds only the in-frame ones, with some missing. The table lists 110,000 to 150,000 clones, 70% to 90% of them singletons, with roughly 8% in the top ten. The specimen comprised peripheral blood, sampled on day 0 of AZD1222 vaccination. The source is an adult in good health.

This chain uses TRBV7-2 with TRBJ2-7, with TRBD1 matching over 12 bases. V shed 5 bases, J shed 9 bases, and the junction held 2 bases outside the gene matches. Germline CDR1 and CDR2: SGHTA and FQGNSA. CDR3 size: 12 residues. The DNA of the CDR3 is TGTGCCAGCAGCGGGGACAGGGGGCGGCAGTACTTC. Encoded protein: CASSGDRGRQYF.

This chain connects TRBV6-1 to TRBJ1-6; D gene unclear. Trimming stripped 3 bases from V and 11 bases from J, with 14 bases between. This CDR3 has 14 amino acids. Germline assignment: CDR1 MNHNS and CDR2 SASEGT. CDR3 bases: TGTGCCAGCAGTGATAATGGGTTTAGAGCACCCCTCCACTTT. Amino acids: CASSDNGFRAPLHF.

The CDR3, as DNA: TGTGCCAGCAGTCTTGCAGAGTTTTACGAGCAGTACTTC. Its translation: CASSLAEFYEQYF. The rearrangement links TRBV27 to TRBJ2-7, with D uncertain. Germline loops: CDR1 MNHEY, CDR2 SMNVEV (reference sequence). V shed 5 bases and J shed 4 bases, with 12 bases lying between them. The CDR3 spans 13 residues.